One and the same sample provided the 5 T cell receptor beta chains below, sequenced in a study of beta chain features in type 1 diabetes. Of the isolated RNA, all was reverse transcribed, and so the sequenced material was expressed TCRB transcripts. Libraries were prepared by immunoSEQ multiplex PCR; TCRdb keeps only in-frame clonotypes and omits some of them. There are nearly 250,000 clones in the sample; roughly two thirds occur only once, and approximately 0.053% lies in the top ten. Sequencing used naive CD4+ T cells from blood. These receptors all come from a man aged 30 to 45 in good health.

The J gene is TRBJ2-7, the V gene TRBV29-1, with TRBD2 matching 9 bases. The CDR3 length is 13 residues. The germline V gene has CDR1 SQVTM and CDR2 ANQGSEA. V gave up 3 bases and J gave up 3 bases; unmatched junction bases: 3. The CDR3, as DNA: TGCAGCGTTGATCAACTAGCGGGCTACGAGCAGTACTTC. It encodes CSVDQLAGYEQYF.

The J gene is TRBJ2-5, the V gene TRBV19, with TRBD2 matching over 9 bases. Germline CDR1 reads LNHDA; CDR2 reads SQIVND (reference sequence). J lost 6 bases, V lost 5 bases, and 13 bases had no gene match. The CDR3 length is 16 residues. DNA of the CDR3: TGTGCCAGTAGTCCCCGTCGAGGAGCGGGGGGCCAGACCCAGTACTTC. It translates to CASSPRRGAGGQTQYF.

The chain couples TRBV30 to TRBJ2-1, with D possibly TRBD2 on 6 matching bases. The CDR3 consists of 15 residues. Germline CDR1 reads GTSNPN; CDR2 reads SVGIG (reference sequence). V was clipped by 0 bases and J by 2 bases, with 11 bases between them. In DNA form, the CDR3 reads TGTGCCTGGAGTGTTGGGGGGTACACCTACAATGAGCAGTTCTTC. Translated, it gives CAWSVGGYTYNEQFF.

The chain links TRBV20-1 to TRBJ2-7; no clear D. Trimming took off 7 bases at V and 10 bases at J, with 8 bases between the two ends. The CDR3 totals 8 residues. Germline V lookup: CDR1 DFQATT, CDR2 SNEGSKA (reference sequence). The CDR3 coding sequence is TGCAGTGTTCCCGGACAGTACTTC. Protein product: CSVPGQYF.

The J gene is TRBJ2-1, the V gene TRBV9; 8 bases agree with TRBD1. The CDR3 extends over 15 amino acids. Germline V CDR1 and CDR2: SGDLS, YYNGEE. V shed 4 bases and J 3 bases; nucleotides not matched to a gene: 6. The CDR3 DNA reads TGTGCCAGCAGCCCATCGGGACAGGACTACAATGAGCAGTTCTTC. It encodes CASSPSGQDYNEQFF.